Each of the 5 T cell receptor beta chains below was sequenced from the same sample in a study of blood T cell repertoires in COVID-19 (dated by TCRdb to 2020 to 2021). To prepare the library, the immunoSEQ multiplex PCR assay was applied. TCRdb provides this immuneACCESS table in a form limited to in-frame rearrangements. Some clones are lacking; in checked studies, under half of them reflect an unresolved V gene, and why the rest are absent is not known. The sample table lists about 130,000 clones, 60% to 85% of them with a count of one. Over 15% of the sample rests with the top ten. Material for sequencing was peripheral blood. The receptor source for this set is a man older than 75 with acute or convalescent COVID-19.

The V call is TRBV2, the J call TRBJ2-3; D is unresolved. The CDR3 loop spans 13 amino acids. Germline CDR1 reads SNHLY; CDR2 reads FYNNEI. The ends were cut back, 6 bases at V and 0 bases at J, with 7 bases in the middle. The CDR3 reads CASSEESTDTQYF. The CDR3 DNA sequence: TGTGCCAGCAGCGAGGAGAGCACAGATACGCAGTATTTT.

The CDR3 nucleotides read TGTGCCAGCAGCTCACGGCCAAGGGGCCAGGGTCGGAACACTGAAGCTTTCTTT. This sequence encodes CASSSRPRGQGRNTEAFF. V gene TRBV7-2 combines with J gene TRBJ1-1; D might be TRBD1 (5 bases). V was trimmed by 4 bases and J by 1 base, leaving 22 bases between them. The CDR3 totals 18 residues. Per the germline V gene, CDR1 is SGHTA and CDR2 is FQGNSA.

The chain employs TRBV30 and TRBJ1-1; a weak D match, TRBD1 (5 bases). Germline CDR1 and CDR2: GTSNPN and SVGIG (reference sequence). Trimming took off 1 base at V and 0 bases at J, with 6 bases between the two ends. The CDR3 runs 13 residues. CDR3 loop: CAWSAQVNTEAFF. CDR3 nucleotides: TGTGCCTGGAGTGCACAGGTGAACACTGAAGCTTTCTTT.

This clone was counted once. The chain joins TRBV15 to TRBJ1-4; D is unclear. Germline assignment: CDR1 LNHNV and CDR2 YYDKDF (reference sequence). The CDR3 is 16 residues long. The V gene lost 0 bases and the J gene lost 6 bases, with 14 bases spanning the gap. In nucleotides, the CDR3 is TGTGCCACCAGCAGAGATGGTGGAGGAAGAGATGAAAAACTGTTTTTT. This codes for CATSRDGGGRDEKLFF.

This chain joins TRBV2 and TRBJ1-6, with D uncertain. The V and J ends lost 3 bases and 2 bases respectively, with 11 bases between them. The CDR3 runs to 16 residues. Germline CDR1 is SNHLY and CDR2 is FYNNEI. The CDR3 region is CASSEDSRAYNSPLHF. The CDR3 DNA sequence: TGTGCCAGCAGTGAGGATTCGCGGGCCTATAATTCACCCCTCCACTTT.